This T cell receptor (beta chain) was retrieved from a study of blood T cells in healthy people across ages. Study-wide findings and caveats: A greater number of naive CD4+ cells and higher diversity distinguished long-lived donors from aged donors. Estimated diversity, derived from one million T cells, was regarded as an underestimate.

A second PCR, run for about 7 to 11 cycles, used a sample-barcoded 5' primer plus a J-beta primer mix. TCRdb independently ran MiXCR on the 5' RACE reads; one entry per CDR3 protein. The profile shows 600,000 to 850,000 distinct CDR3 sequences, approximately 39% of them singletons. Comment on this clonotype: Antigen specificity is unknown.

Between the trimmed V and J ends, which lost 3 bases and 5 bases, there was a span of 19 bases. Germline V gives CDR1 DFQATT, CDR2 SNEGSKA (reference sequence). This CDR3 spans 15 amino acids. Sequencing was performed on blood. The chain recombines TRBV20-1 with TRBJ2-5, with D maybe TRBD1 (6 bases). This TCR derives from a woman between 55 and 75 years old in good health. In DNA form, the CDR3 reads TGCAGTGCTAGGGAACCGTACAGGGATTGGGAGACCCAGTACTTC. It codes for CSAREPYRDWETQYF.